A selection of T cell receptor beta chains follows, all from one sample in a study of PD-L1 blockade in urothelial cancer. TCRdb's table, derived via immunoSEQ multiplex PCR, lists solely in-frame clones and lacks some. Altogether over 100,000 clones are present, less than 85% being singletons, with the ten largest covering 3.2%. The input for sequencing was PBMCs, taken around atezolizumab (anti-PD-L1) treatment. All receptors come from a man aged 45-65 years with urothelial cancer. Both conserved end residues are part of each CDR3. The D gene is left open where the match is weak. The listing skips clone size in some rows; elsewhere it reads once, few, many or a size class.

V,size,D,J,CDR3,DNA
TRBV28,-,-,TRBJ1-2,CASSLKGGSRYGYTF,TGTGCCAGCAGTTTAAAGGGGGGGTCGAGGTATGGCTACACCTTC
TRBV27,-,TRBD1,TRBJ2-7,CASRLWGQGSYEQYF,TGTGCCAGCAGATTGTGGGGACAGGGATCTTACGAGCAGTACTTC
TRBV4-1,-,-,TRBJ1-1,CASSTGRVNTEAFF,TGCGCCAGCAGCACAGGACGTGTGAACACTGAAGCTTTCTTT
TRBV28,few,-,TRBJ1-2,CATRESNYGYTF,TGTGCCACCCGGGAGTCCAACTATGGCTACACCTTC
TRBV6-5,-,-,TRBJ1-3,CASSYSFWTAGNTIYF,TGTGCCAGCAGTTACTCATTCTGGACAGCTGGAAACACCATATATTTT
TRBV2,-,-,TRBJ1-4,CASSETELMSKLFF,TGTGCCAGCAGTGAGACGGAGTTAATGAGTAAACTGTTTTTT
TRBV30,-,-,TRBJ2-1,CAWTPVYNEQFF,TGTGCCTGGACCCCGGTCTACAATGAGCAGTTCTTC
TRBV6-5,-,-,TRBJ2-5,CASSYQSGTQYF,TGTGCCAGCAGTTACCAAAGCGGAACCCAGTACTTC
TRBV5-1,-,-,TRBJ2-3,CASSWGTPGESTQYF,TGCGCCAGCAGCTGGGGAACCCCGGGGGAAAGTACGCAGTATTTT
TRBV5-4,-,-,TRBJ2-5,CASSLYRGSSQETQYF,TGTGCCAGCAGCTTGTATCGGGGGTCTTCCCAAGAGACCCAGTACTTC
TRBV25-1,-,-,TRBJ1-3,CASSESGGTGNTIYF,TGTGCCAGCAGTGAATCCGGCGGAACTGGAAACACCATATATTTT
TRBV10-3,-,TRBD2,TRBJ2-1,CAISESTQRGYNEQFF,TGTGCCATCAGTGAGTCAACCCAGCGGGGCTACAATGAGCAGTTCTTC
TRBV2,-,-,TRBJ2-7,CASTQGLTEEQYF,TGTGCCAGCACGCAGGGCCTGACGGAGGAGCAGTACTTC
TRBV10-2,-,TRBD1,TRBJ1-4,CASSGQGWREKLFF,TGCGCCAGCAGTGGACAGGGTTGGCGAGAAAAACTGTTTTTT
TRBV6-1,-,-,TRBJ1-2,CASRKPGQDYGYTF,TGTGCCAGCAGGAAGCCGGGACAAGACTATGGCTACACCTTC
TRBV9,-,TRBD1,TRBJ2-1,CASSPQGAGYNEQFF,TGTGCCAGCAGCCCCCAGGGGGCGGGCTACAATGAGCAGTTCTTC
TRBV7-9,few,TRBD1,TRBJ2-3,CASRRQGSTDTQYF,TGTGCCAGCAGGAGACAGGGAAGCACAGATACGCAGTATTTT
TRBV15,once,-,TRBJ1-2,CATSRDQVSAGGYTF,TGTGCCACCAGCAGAGATCAGGTCTCAGCGGGTGGCTACACCTTC
TRBV5-1,-,TRBD2,TRBJ2-1,CASSRLAGGAYNEQFF,TGCGCCAGCAGTAGGCTAGCGGGAGGGGCCTACAATGAGCAGTTCTTC
TRBV5-1,-,TRBD1,TRBJ2-3,CASSDGTGVPTDTQYF,TGCGCCAGCAGCGACGGGACAGGGGTCCCCACAGATACGCAGTATTTT
TRBV15,-,TRBD2,TRBJ2-7,CATSREAGGVYEQYF,TGTGCCACCAGCAGAGAGGCGGGAGGGGTTTACGAGCAGTACTTC
TRBV5-1,-,TRBD1,TRBJ1-6,CASSPTGSYNSPLHF,TGCGCCAGCAGCCCGACAGGGAGCTATAATTCACCCCTCCACTTT
TRBV7-3,-,TRBD2,TRBJ2-5,CASSLSGLAGGETQYF,TGTGCCAGCAGCTTATCCGGCTTAGCGGGAGGAGAGACCCAGTACTTC
TRBV28,-,TRBD1,TRBJ1-4,CASSLHGTGDEKLFF,TGTGCCAGCAGTTTACATGGGACAGGGGATGAAAAACTGTTTTTT
TRBV19,once,-,TRBJ1-1,CASSSGEAFF,TGTGCCAGTAGTTCGGGTGAAGCTTTCTTT
TRBV18,-,TRBD2,TRBJ2-1,CASSPAAEAGVNEQFF,TGTGCCAGCTCACCAGCCGCTGAAGCGGGAGTGAATGAGCAGTTCTTC
TRBV27,-,-,TRBJ1-1,CASSFRGALREGTEAFF,TGTGCCAGCAGTTTCCGCGGCGCACTTCGGGAGGGGACTGAAGCTTTCTTT
TRBV30,once,TRBD1,TRBJ2-2,CACAGQANTGELFF,TGTGCCTGTGCTGGACAGGCGAACACCGGGGAGCTGTTTTTT
TRBV28,-,TRBD1,TRBJ2-4,CASSFGQGLAKNIQYF,TGTGCCAGCAGTTTCGGACAGGGCCTAGCCAAAAACATTCAGTACTTC
TRBV9,-,-,TRBJ2-1,CASSVEVMGSHEQFF,TGTGCCAGCAGCGTAGAAGTGATGGGTAGCCATGAGCAGTTCTTC
TRBV7-8,-,TRBD2,TRBJ2-7,CASSLEREGSYEQYF,TGTGCCAGCAGCTTGGAGCGGGAGGGCTCCTACGAGCAGTACTTC
TRBV29-1,-,TRBD2,TRBJ2-7,CSVVRAGAGYEQYF,TGCAGCGTCGTTCGGGCGGGAGCGGGCTACGAGCAGTACTTC
TRBV7-7,-,TRBD1,TRBJ2-1,CASAGTGNGDEQFF,TGTGCTAGCGCCGGGACAGGAAATGGGGATGAGCAGTTCTTC
TRBV12-2,-,-,TRBJ2-7,CASRLEPGGFYEQYF,TGTGCAAGTCGCTTAGAACCAGGGGGCTTCTACGAGCAGTACTTC
TRBV7-8,-,-,TRBJ1-5,CASSTGTGSNQPQHF,TGTGCCAGCAGCACTGGGACTGGATCCAATCAGCCCCAGCATTTT
TRBV18,once,-,TRBJ2-1,CASSPKTGGNEQFF,TGTGCCAGCTCACCGAAGACAGGAGGAAATGAGCAGTTCTTC
TRBV19,-,-,TRBJ1-6,CASSLQGPRDSPLHF,TGTGCCAGTAGTTTACAGGGCCCCAGGGATTCACCCCTCCACTTT
TRBV6-1,-,TRBD1,TRBJ1-3,CASISGGAGGNTIYF,TGTGCCAGCATCTCAGGGGGCGCGGGCGGAAACACCATATATTTT
TRBV18,-,-,TRBJ1-1,CASSPGQSNTEAFF,TGTGCCAGCTCACCTGGACAGTCGAACACTGAAGCTTTCTTT
TRBV9,-,-,TRBJ2-5,CASSQGRGIRQETQYF,TGTGCCAGCAGCCAGGGCCGTGGCATCCGTCAAGAGACCCAGTACTTC
TRBV28,-,-,TRBJ2-7,CASSSPSSEQYF,TGTGCCAGCAGTTCCCCCTCCTCCGAGCAGTACTTC
TRBV27,-,TRBD2,TRBJ2-3,CASSWGGDTQYF,TGTGCCAGCAGTTGGGGGGGAGATACGCAGTATTTT
TRBV5-4,-,-,TRBJ1-2,CASSLFAKSNYGYTF,TGTGCCAGCAGCTTGTTTGCTAAGTCTAACTATGGCTACACCTTC
TRBV7-9,-,TRBD1,TRBJ2-2,CASSLGQGRGELFF,TGTGCCAGCAGCCTCGGACAGGGTAGGGGGGAGCTGTTTTTT
TRBV28,-,-,TRBJ2-1,CASTPSGGELNEQFF,TGTGCCAGCACCCCCTCCGGGGGAGAGCTGAATGAGCAGTTCTTC
TRBV4-1,-,TRBD2,TRBJ2-1,CASSPGTSGRGSYNEQFF,TGCGCCAGCAGCCCGGGGACTAGCGGGAGGGGATCCTACAATGAGCAGTTCTTC